The sequence of this T cell receptor beta chain was determined in a study of OX40 agonist ivuxolimab in advanced cancers. At the level of the study: The study treated patients with ivuxolimab, an agonistic anti-OX40 (CD134) antibody. Dose-escalation cases comprised hepatocellular carcinoma, melanoma, renal cell or head and neck cancer.

The CDR3 is 14 residues long. Deletions cut 0 bases from V and 5 bases from J, with 8 bases between. Germline V gene lookup returns CDR1 KGHSH and CDR2 LQKENI. Sequenced by immunoSEQ multiplex PCR; TCRdb stores in-frame clones only, minus some. The sample has more than 20,000 clones, 79% seen once. Overall study findings and caveats: The study observed clonal expansion of CD4+ and CD8+ blood T cells by week 6 at 0.1 to 3.0 mg/kg.

In regard to this clone: Antigen: not known.

Sequenced here: CD4+ or CD8+ T cells sorted from blood, sampled in a trial of the OX40 agonist ivuxolimab. The receptor comes from an adult with an advanced solid tumor such as melanoma, head and neck, liver or kidney cancer. This chain joins TRBV18 and TRBJ2-1; D is unresolved. DNA for the CDR3: TGTGCCAGCTCACCACCTCTGGAGAACAATGAGCAGTTCTTC. This translates into CASSPPLENNEQFF.